These 8 T cell receptor beta chains share one sample of origin, sequenced in a study of CD8 T cells in ankylosing spondylitis. Overall study results and limits: Seemingly characteristic of ankylosing spondylitis blood was a TCR beta motif consisting of about 8 highly homologous variants.

TCRdb redid the calling of the 5' RACE reads with MiXCR, one entry per CDR3 protein. The table lists 700,000 to 1,000,000 distinct CDR3 sequences, approximately 12% of them singletons. Their cognate antigens are unknown. The sample consisted of blood, either unsorted or a sorted T cell fraction (not recorded which). The receptors derive from a male donor with ankylosing spondylitis.

CDR3 sequence reads: CASSFQGGSSYNEQFF. CDR3 coding DNA: TGTGCCAGCAGTTTTCAGGGCGGGAGTAGCTACAATGAGCAGTTCTTC. The genes are TRBV12-3 or TRBV12-4 and TRBJ2-1; TRBD2 aligns across 7 bases. The CDR3 runs to 16 residues. The V and J ends lost 3 bases and 3 bases, in that order; junction bases with no gene match: 8.

This clonotype was found a few times. This chain links TRBV6-1 with TRBJ2-4, with 10 bases that match TRBD2. The V and J ends lost 2 bases and 0 bases, in that order; junction bases with no gene match: 13. Germline loops: CDR1 MNHNS, CDR2 SASEGT. The CDR3 consists of 20 residues. The CDR3: CASSEFPPAGGRLAKNIQYF. As DNA, the CDR3 is TGTGCCAGCAGTGAATTCCCCCCAGCGGGGGGGAGACTAGCCAAAAACATTCAGTACTTC.

This clonotype has only a few counts. V usage is TRBV20-1 and J usage is TRBJ1-6, with D possibly being TRBD1 (5 bases). Germline CDR1 reads DFQATT; CDR2 reads SNEGSKA (reference sequence). V was clipped by 3 bases and J by 10 bases, with 22 bases between them. The CDR3 length is 16 residues. CDR3 DNA: TGCAGTGCTAGTTTCATTGGCACTAGACGGGGGTCACCCCTCCACTTT. Its translation is CSASFIGTRRGSPLHF.

The V and J genes are TRBV6-1 and TRBJ2-7; 10 bases align to TRBD1. The germline V gene encodes CDR1 MNHNS and CDR2 SASEGT. The CDR3 totals 15 residues. V shed 6 bases, J shed 2 bases, and the junction held 7 bases outside the gene matches. CDR3 DNA sequence: TGTGCCAGCAGCCACCGGGACAGGGGAGCCTACGAGCAGTACTTC. Translated: CASSHRDRGAYEQYF.

This clonotype was recorded a few times. The V and J genes are TRBV20-1 and TRBJ2-7; D is possibly TRBD2 (5 bases). This CDR3 is built from 13 residues. Germline V gene lookup returns CDR1 DFQATT and CDR2 SNEGSKA (reference sequence). Trimming removed 4 bases at V and 1 base at J, with 11 bases between. The CDR3 nucleotides are TGCAGTGCTATCCGGGGTACTTCCTACGAGCAGTACTTC. Translating gives CSAIRGTSYEQYF.

This clonotype appeared a few times. The chain recombines TRBV5-1 with TRBJ1-1; D unclear. This CDR3 contains 12 residues. CDR1 and CDR2 (germline): SGHRS, YFSETQ. V lost 4 bases to trimming and J lost 6 bases, with 10 bases between them. For the CDR3, the DNA is TGCGCCAGCAGCCTGAACAGTGCTGAAGCTTTCTTT. Protein sequence: CASSLNSAEAFF.

The rearrangement links TRBV20-1 to TRBJ2-3; D remains ambiguous. Germline CDR1 DFQATT, CDR2 SNEGSKA (reference sequence). The CDR3 has 13 residues. The germline V and J ends were trimmed by 7 bases and 2 bases, with 13 bases remaining between them. CDR3 region: CSVRELTTDTQYF. CDR3 nucleotide sequence: TGCAGTGTGAGAGAACTGACCACAGATACGCAGTATTTT.

This clonotype was seen only a few times. The chain is built from TRBV27 and TRBJ2-7; D not resolved. V lost 6 bases to trimming and J lost 1 base, with 13 bases between them. Germline V gene data show CDR1 as MNHEY and CDR2 as SMNVEV (reference sequence). The CDR3 is made up of 14 amino acids. For the CDR3, the DNA is TGTGCCAGCAGACCCGATCCACTATCCTACGAGCAGTACTTC. This gives the protein CASRPDPLSYEQYF.